These T cell receptor beta chains were read from a single sample in a study of cytomegalovirus exposure and HLA in healthy donors. Produced via immunoSEQ multiplex PCR; TCRdb's table is partial and in-frame only. Of some 200,000 clones in the sample, about 86% were seen once. Sample: PBMCs. Receptors originate from a woman in her 30s in good health and CMV-seronegative. Each CDR3 is given with its conserved first and last residue. A D gene is named only where the DNA matches it firmly. A row's size may be missing; if present it is once, few, many or a size class.

clone_size: once; j_call: TRBJ1-6; d_call: TRBD1; v_call: TRBV28; cdr3_aa: CASSLTGISPSSPLHF; cdr3_nt: TGTGCCAGCAGTCTGACAGGGATTAGTCCCAGTTCACCCCTCCACTTT
clone_size: few; j_call: TRBJ2-3; d_call: -; v_call: TRBV6-5; cdr3_aa: CASSLGHRDTQYF; cdr3_nt: TGTGCCAGCAGCCTCGGACACCGAGATACGCAGTATTTT
clone_size: -; j_call: TRBJ2-3; d_call: TRBD1; v_call: TRBV6-5; cdr3_aa: CASSSGQGTDTQYF; cdr3_nt: TGTGCCAGCAGTTCCGGACAGGGTACAGATACGCAGTATTTT
clone_size: -; j_call: TRBJ2-5; d_call: TRBD1; v_call: TRBV5-1; cdr3_aa: CASSEQGQETQYF; cdr3_nt: TGCGCCAGCAGCGAACAGGGGCAGGAGACCCAGTACTTC
clone_size: -; j_call: TRBJ2-1; d_call: -; v_call: TRBV7-2; cdr3_aa: CASRSHNEQFF; cdr3_nt: TGTGCCAGCAGAAGCCACAATGAGCAGTTCTTC
clone_size: -; j_call: TRBJ2-7; d_call: TRBD2; v_call: TRBV5-1; cdr3_aa: CASSLAKLSGTSGGFYEQYF; cdr3_nt: TGCGCCAGCAGCTTGGCCAAGTTATCCGGGACTAGCGGGGGATTTTACGAGCAGTACTTC
clone_size: -; j_call: TRBJ2-5; d_call: TRBD2; v_call: TRBV5-4; cdr3_aa: CASSLTAGVQETQYF; cdr3_nt: TGTGCCAGCAGCTTGACGGCGGGGGTCCAAGAGACCCAGTACTTC
clone_size: -; j_call: TRBJ2-5; d_call: -; v_call: TRBV7-9; cdr3_aa: CASSLGQGVETQYF; cdr3_nt: TGTGCCAGCAGCTTAGGTCAGGGTGTTGAGACCCAGTACTTC
clone_size: -; j_call: TRBJ2-1; d_call: TRBD2; v_call: TRBV29-1; cdr3_aa: CSVAGLAGGAEQFF; cdr3_nt: TGCAGCGTGGCAGGACTAGCGGGAGGAGCCGAGCAGTTCTTC
clone_size: -; j_call: TRBJ2-7; d_call: TRBD2; v_call: TRBV27; cdr3_aa: CASSFTMGGSLGYEQYF; cdr3_nt: TGTGCCAGCAGTTTTACGATGGGGGGGTCCCTGGGCTACGAGCAGTACTTC
clone_size: -; j_call: TRBJ1-5; d_call: TRBD1; v_call: TRBV28; cdr3_aa: CASIAGGSQPQHF; cdr3_nt: TGTGCCAGCATCGCAGGGGGAAGTCAGCCCCAGCATTTT
clone_size: -; j_call: TRBJ2-7; d_call: TRBD2; v_call: TRBV27; cdr3_aa: CASSPGTSGTNEQYF; cdr3_nt: TGTGCCAGCAGTCCAGGGACTAGCGGGACGAATGAGCAGTACTTC
clone_size: -; j_call: TRBJ2-7; d_call: TRBD1; v_call: TRBV19; cdr3_aa: CASSKGLSGTDEQYF; cdr3_nt: TGTGCCAGTAGTAAAGGATTATCCGGGACAGACGAGCAGTACTTC
clone_size: -; j_call: TRBJ2-7; d_call: TRBD1; v_call: TRBV5-1; cdr3_aa: CASSYPDRGVYEQYF; cdr3_nt: TGCGCCAGCAGCTACCCTGACAGGGGGGTTTACGAGCAGTACTTC
clone_size: few; j_call: TRBJ1-3; d_call: -; v_call: TRBV28; cdr3_aa: CASMRQFTSGNTIYF; cdr3_nt: TGTGCCAGCATGCGACAGTTTACCTCTGGAAACACCATATATTTT
clone_size: -; j_call: TRBJ1-5; d_call: TRBD1; v_call: TRBV28; cdr3_aa: CASLPGQGDYQPQHF; cdr3_nt: TGTGCCAGCCTACCTGGACAGGGGGACTATCAGCCCCAGCATTTT
clone_size: -; j_call: TRBJ2-1; d_call: TRBD2; v_call: TRBV6-5; cdr3_aa: CASSGWAGGASEQFF; cdr3_nt: TGTGCCAGCAGTGGTTGGGCGGGGGGGGCCTCTGAGCAGTTCTTC
clone_size: -; j_call: TRBJ2-5; d_call: TRBD2; v_call: TRBV4-2; cdr3_aa: CASSQRGEKQETQYF; cdr3_nt: TGTGCCAGCAGCCAACGGGGGGAAAAACAAGAGACCCAGTACTTC
clone_size: -; j_call: TRBJ2-7; d_call: TRBD1; v_call: TRBV9; cdr3_aa: CASSTRDRGPYEQYF; cdr3_nt: TGTGCCAGCAGCACCCGGGACAGGGGACCCTACGAGCAGTACTTC
clone_size: -; j_call: TRBJ2-7; d_call: TRBD1; v_call: TRBV5-4; cdr3_aa: CASSHQGTGKDF; cdr3_nt: TGTGCCAGCAGCCATCAAGGGACAGGGAAGGACTTC
clone_size: -; j_call: TRBJ1-2; d_call: -; v_call: TRBV28; cdr3_aa: CASSLLPGNYGYTF; cdr3_nt: TGTGCCAGCAGTTTATTGCCGGGGAACTATGGCTACACCTTC
clone_size: few; j_call: TRBJ2-7; d_call: -; v_call: TRBV6-1; cdr3_aa: CASTGLLTYEQYF; cdr3_nt: TGTGCCAGTACGGGACTCCTTACCTACGAGCAGTACTTC
clone_size: few; j_call: TRBJ2-5; d_call: -; v_call: TRBV7-2; cdr3_aa: CASSLGGGGRGETQYF; cdr3_nt: TGTGCCAGCAGCTTAGGCGGAGGGGGGAGGGGGGAGACCCAGTACTTC
clone_size: -; j_call: TRBJ2-5; d_call: TRBD2; v_call: TRBV30; cdr3_aa: CAWNRGTSGAQGTQYF; cdr3_nt: TGTGCCTGGAATCGGGGGACTAGCGGGGCCCAAGGGACCCAGTACTTC
clone_size: -; j_call: TRBJ2-3; d_call: TRBD2; v_call: TRBV14; cdr3_aa: CASSQWSGASDTQYF; cdr3_nt: TGTGCCAGCAGCCAATGGAGCGGGGCAAGCGATACGCAGTATTTT
clone_size: -; j_call: TRBJ1-3; d_call: -; v_call: TRBV5-1; cdr3_aa: CASGQGLSGNTIYF; cdr3_nt: TGCGCCAGCGGCCAGGGACTCTCCGGAAACACCATATATTTT
clone_size: once; j_call: TRBJ1-1; d_call: -; v_call: TRBV9; cdr3_aa: CASSQGMNTEAFF; cdr3_nt: TGTGCCAGCAGTCAGGGAATGAACACTGAAGCTTTCTTT
clone_size: once; j_call: TRBJ1-2; d_call: TRBD1; v_call: TRBV11-2; cdr3_aa: CASRSIRDRGDYGYTF; cdr3_nt: TGTGCCAGCAGGTCTATCCGGGACAGGGGAGACTATGGCTACACCTTC
clone_size: -; j_call: TRBJ1-1; d_call: -; v_call: TRBV6-5; cdr3_aa: CASSLTRDRRNEAFF; cdr3_nt: TGTGCCAGCAGTTTGACCAGAGACAGGAGGAATGAAGCTTTCTTT
clone_size: -; j_call: TRBJ1-2; d_call: TRBD1; v_call: TRBV5-4; cdr3_aa: CASSFGGQGYYGYTF; cdr3_nt: TGTGCCAGCAGCTTCGGCGGACAGGGATACTATGGCTACACCTTC
clone_size: once; j_call: TRBJ1-1; d_call: TRBD1; v_call: TRBV4-3; cdr3_aa: CASSQDPQGVGTEAFF; cdr3_nt: TGCGCCAGCAGCCAAGATCCACAGGGGGTTGGGACTGAAGCTTTCTTT
clone_size: -; j_call: TRBJ2-1; d_call: TRBD2; v_call: TRBV27; cdr3_aa: CASSYTGGSGSYNEQFF; cdr3_nt: TGTGCCAGCAGTTACACCGGGGGGAGTGGGTCCTACAATGAGCAGTTCTTC
clone_size: few; j_call: TRBJ1-5; d_call: TRBD1; v_call: TRBV7-9; cdr3_aa: CSSSQATGTGGQPQHF; cdr3_nt: TGTTCCAGCAGCCAAGCGACCGGCACAGGGGGTCAGCCCCAGCATTTT
clone_size: -; j_call: TRBJ2-7; d_call: -; v_call: TRBV28; cdr3_aa: CASSFQILSYEQYF; cdr3_nt: TGTGCCAGCAGTTTCCAGATTCTCTCCTACGAGCAGTACTTC
clone_size: -; j_call: TRBJ1-3; d_call: -; v_call: TRBV10-3; cdr3_aa: CAISGGPGNTIYF; cdr3_nt: TGTGCCATCAGTGGGGGGCCTGGAAACACCATATATTTT
clone_size: -; j_call: TRBJ1-3; d_call: -; v_call: TRBV18; cdr3_aa: CASSPEGTGVSGNTIYF; cdr3_nt: TGTGCCAGCTCACCCGAAGGTACAGGCGTCTCTGGAAACACCATATATTTT
clone_size: -; j_call: TRBJ2-1; d_call: -; v_call: TRBV5-4; cdr3_aa: CASSPTAAVPREQFF; cdr3_nt: TGTGCCAGCAGCCCCACCGCGGCAGTCCCTCGTGAGCAGTTCTTC
clone_size: once; j_call: TRBJ1-3; d_call: -; v_call: TRBV2; cdr3_aa: CASKFTGIPIYF; cdr3_nt: TGTGCCAGCAAATTTACAGGGATCCCCATATATTTT
clone_size: -; j_call: TRBJ1-4; d_call: -; v_call: TRBV2; cdr3_aa: CASSERFFPRSNEKLFF; cdr3_nt: TGTGCCAGCAGTGAACGCTTTTTCCCCAGGTCGAATGAAAAACTGTTTTTT
clone_size: -; j_call: TRBJ2-1; d_call: -; v_call: TRBV11-2; cdr3_aa: CASSYRGGSYNEQFF; cdr3_nt: TGTGCCAGCAGCTACAGGGGGGGCTCCTACAATGAGCAGTTCTTC
clone_size: -; j_call: TRBJ1-5; d_call: -; v_call: TRBV5-4; cdr3_aa: CASSLGGDRASQPQHF; cdr3_nt: TGTGCCAGCAGCTTGGGGGGGGATAGGGCGAGTCAGCCCCAGCATTTT
clone_size: -; j_call: TRBJ1-4; d_call: TRBD1; v_call: TRBV6-1; cdr3_aa: CASSATGATNEKLFF; cdr3_nt: TGTGCCAGCAGTGCCACAGGGGCAACTAATGAAAAACTGTTTTTT
clone_size: -; j_call: TRBJ2-3; d_call: TRBD1; v_call: TRBV5-6; cdr3_aa: CASSLSGTGKWGTDTQYF; cdr3_nt: TGTGCCAGCAGCTTATCCGGGACAGGGAAGTGGGGCACAGATACGCAGTATTTT
clone_size: -; j_call: TRBJ1-2; d_call: TRBD1; v_call: TRBV5-1; cdr3_aa: CASSLVEGAGGYTF; cdr3_nt: TGCGCCAGCAGCTTGGTGGAGGGGGCCGGGGGCTACACCTTC
clone_size: -; j_call: TRBJ2-3; d_call: TRBD2; v_call: TRBV18; cdr3_aa: CASSLAGAGTDTQYF; cdr3_nt: TGTGCCAGCTCCTTAGCGGGCGCTGGCACAGATACGCAGTATTTT
clone_size: once; j_call: TRBJ1-6; d_call: -; v_call: TRBV28; cdr3_aa: CASDSVFLGGSSYNSPLHF; cdr3_nt: TGTGCCAGCGATTCGGTATTTTTGGGGGGAAGCTCCTATAATTCACCCCTCCACTTT
clone_size: -; j_call: TRBJ2-2; d_call: TRBD2; v_call: TRBV15; cdr3_aa: CATSRVGGEPGELFF; cdr3_nt: TGTGCCACCAGCAGAGTGGGAGGGGAGCCCGGGGAGCTGTTTTTT
clone_size: -; j_call: TRBJ1-2; d_call: TRBD1; v_call: TRBV28; cdr3_aa: CASSLRGRGWYGYTF; cdr3_nt: TGTGCCAGCAGTTTACGGGGCAGGGGGTGGTATGGCTACACCTTC
clone_size: once; j_call: TRBJ1-2; d_call: -; v_call: TRBV5-4; cdr3_aa: CASSSPTAYGYTF; cdr3_nt: TGTGCCAGCAGCTCGCCGACAGCATATGGCTACACCTTC
clone_size: -; j_call: TRBJ2-2; d_call: -; v_call: TRBV27; cdr3_aa: CASSKGLNTGELFF; cdr3_nt: TGTGCCAGCAGTAAGGGACTGAACACCGGGGAGCTGTTTTTT
clone_size: -; j_call: TRBJ2-3; d_call: -; v_call: TRBV27; cdr3_aa: CASSFAGGITDTQYF; cdr3_nt: TGTGCCAGCAGTTTTGCAGGGGGGATCACAGATACGCAGTATTTT
clone_size: -; j_call: TRBJ2-7; d_call: -; v_call: TRBV18; cdr3_aa: CASAQGGTAYEQYF; cdr3_nt: TGTGCCAGCGCGCAAGGGGGGACAGCCTACGAGCAGTACTTC
clone_size: -; j_call: TRBJ2-5; d_call: -; v_call: TRBV6-5; cdr3_aa: CASTWAGGTQYF; cdr3_nt: TGTGCCAGCACATGGGCCGGGGGGACCCAGTACTTC
clone_size: -; j_call: TRBJ1-1; d_call: TRBD1; v_call: TRBV6-1; cdr3_aa: CASSLQGSPNTEAFF; cdr3_nt: TGTGCCAGCAGTTTACAGGGGTCCCCCAACACTGAAGCTTTCTTT
clone_size: -; j_call: TRBJ2-2; d_call: -; v_call: TRBV7-3; cdr3_aa: CASGRAANTGELFF; cdr3_nt: TGTGCCAGCGGAAGAGCGGCGAACACCGGGGAGCTGTTTTTT
clone_size: -; j_call: TRBJ1-5; d_call: TRBD1; v_call: TRBV29-1; cdr3_aa: CSARQGNQPQHF; cdr3_nt: TGCAGCGCCAGACAGGGAAATCAGCCCCAGCATTTT
clone_size: -; j_call: TRBJ2-1; d_call: -; v_call: TRBV27; cdr3_aa: CASSPSPIQRNHNEQFF; cdr3_nt: TGTGCCAGCAGTCCCTCCCCGATCCAGCGGAACCACAATGAGCAGTTCTTC